These 8 T cell receptor beta chains were sequenced from one sample in a study of spatial heterogeneity in lung cancer. Findings and limits, study-wide: Tracking of tumor mutation counts was seen in expanded intratumoral alpha and beta TCR counts.

Their antigens remain unidentified. TCRdb reprocessed the 5' RACE reads via MiXCR and lists one record per CDR3 protein. The data contain around 5,000 distinct CDR3 sequences, about 29% of them seen just once; the ten biggest clones take up more than 25%. This sample's time point: sample taken at primary tumor resection. The sequencing used lung tumor tissue, collected at surgery. These receptors all come from a female donor with early-stage non-small cell lung cancer.

This clonotype was seen at least ten times. The chain recombines TRBV4-2 with TRBJ1-2, with D possibly matching TRBD1 (5 bases). V was cut by 0 bases and J by 7 bases, with 12 bases left in between. Germline V gives CDR1 LGHNA, CDR2 YNFKEQ. The CDR3 sequence is 14 residues long. CDR3 sequence: CASSQDLGELGYTF. The DNA of the CDR3 is TGTGCCAGCAGCCAAGATTTAGGGGAACTTGGCTACACCTTC.

This clonotype is deemed medium-sized. The chain carries TRBV15 and TRBJ2-5; 12 nucleotides align to TRBD2. The CDR3 is 17 amino acids. Unmatched junction bases numbered 6, after V lost 3 bases and J lost 1 base. Germline CDR1 reads LNHNV; CDR2 reads YYDKDF (reference sequence). The CDR3 reads CATSSPSGGAIQETQYF. The CDR3 DNA reads TGTGCCACCAGCAGCCCTAGCGGGGGGGCTATCCAAGAGACCCAGTACTTC.

This clonotype has a count of ten or more. This chain connects TRBV7-2 to TRBJ2-1; D not resolved. Looked up from germline, CDR1 is SGHTA and CDR2 is FQGNSA. Trimming cost V 5 bases and J 9 bases, with 17 bases left between them. The CDR3 runs 14 residues. The CDR3 loop reads CASSPAPGWSEQFF. CDR3 sequence (DNA): TGTGCCAGCAGCCCCGCCCCAGGTTGGTCTGAGCAGTTCTTC. Looking up the rest from reference TRBV7-2 and TRBJ2-1 gives the full variable domain: GAGVSQSPSNKVTEKGKDVELRCDPISGHTALYWYRQSLGQGLEFLIYFQGNSAPDKSGLPSDRFSAERTGGSVSTLTIQRTQQEDSAVYLCASSPAPGWSEQFFGPGTRLTVL.

This chain joins TRBV5-1 and TRBJ1-1; D ambiguous. The CDR3 spans 13 residues. V lost 9 bases to trimming and J lost 1 base, with 13 bases between them. Per germline, CDR1 SGHRS and CDR2 YFSETQ. CDR3 sequence reads: CATATTWNTEAFF. The CDR3 DNA is TGCGCCACCGCTACAACATGGAACACTGAAGCTTTCTTT.

This clonotype is labeled as medium-sized. The chain has TRBV3-1 and TRBJ2-3, with 8 positions matching TRBD2. The ends lost 4 bases at V and 5 bases at J; junction bases unmatched: 8. Per the germline V gene, CDR1 is LGHDT and CDR2 is YNNKEL (reference sequence). This CDR3 has 15 residues. Here the CDR3 reads CASSRVGLAGDTQYF. The CDR3 DNA sequence: TGTGCCAGCAGCCGGGTTGGGCTAGCGGGAGATACGCAGTATTTT.

The rearrangement links TRBV29-1 to TRBJ2-6; no clear D gene. V lost 1 base, J lost 2 bases, and 3 bases lay in between. The CDR3 consists of 13 residues. Germline values: CDR1 SQVTM, CDR2 ANQGSEA. The CDR3 loop is CSVEVAGANVLTF. CDR3 bases: TGCAGCGTTGAAGTTGCTGGGGCCAACGTCCTGACTTTC. Variable domain in full (rest from reference TRBV29-1 and TRBJ2-6): SAVISQKPSRDICQRGTSLTIQCQVDSQVTMMFWYRQQPGQSLTLIATANQGSEATYESGFVIDKFPISRPNLTFSTLTVSNMSPEDSSIYLCSVEVAGANVLTFGAGSRLTVL.

The chain joins TRBV6-6 to TRBJ2-5, with a possible D match to TRBD2 (5 bases). The CDR3 totals 13 residues. The germline gives CDR1 MNHNY, CDR2 SVGAGI (reference sequence). V lost 6 bases, J lost 4 bases, and 12 bases lay in between. The chain's CDR3 is CASRRGLAETQYF. The CDR3 region has the DNA TGTGCCAGCAGACGCGGGCTGGCAGAGACCCAGTACTTC.

This clonotype was counted at least ten times. The V call is TRBV11-3, the J call TRBJ2-5; 14 nucleotides match TRBD2. The CDR3 is 15 residues long. V was clipped by 5 bases and J by 4 bases; unmatched bases: 3. CDR1 and CDR2 from the germline V gene are SGHNT and YENEEA. CDR3 in amino acids: CASSPGTSGGETQYF. Written as DNA, the CDR3 is TGTGCCAGCAGCCCTGGGACTAGCGGGGGAGAGACCCAGTACTTC.